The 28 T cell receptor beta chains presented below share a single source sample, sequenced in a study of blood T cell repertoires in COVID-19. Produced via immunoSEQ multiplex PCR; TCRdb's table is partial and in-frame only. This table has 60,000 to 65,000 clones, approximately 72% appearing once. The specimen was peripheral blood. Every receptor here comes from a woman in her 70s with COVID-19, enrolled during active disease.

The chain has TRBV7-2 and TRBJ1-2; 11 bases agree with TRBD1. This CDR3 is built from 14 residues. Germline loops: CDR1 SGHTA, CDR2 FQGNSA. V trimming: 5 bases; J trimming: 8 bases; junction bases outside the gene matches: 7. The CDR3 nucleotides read TGTGCCAGCAGCCGTGGACAGGGGGCTGAGGGCTACACCTTC. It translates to CASSRGQGAEGYTF.

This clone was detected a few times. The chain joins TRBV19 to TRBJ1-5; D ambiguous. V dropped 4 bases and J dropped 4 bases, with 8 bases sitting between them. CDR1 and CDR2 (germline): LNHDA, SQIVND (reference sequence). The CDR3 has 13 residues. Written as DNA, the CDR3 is TGTGCCAGTAGTAGGGCAGTTAATCAGCCCCAGCATTTT. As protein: CASSRAVNQPQHF. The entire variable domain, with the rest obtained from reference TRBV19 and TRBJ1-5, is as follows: DGGITQSPKYLFRKEGQNVTLSCEQNLNHDAMYWYRQDPGQGLRLIYYSQIVNDFQKGDIAEGYSVSREKKESFPLTVTSAQKNPTAFYLCASSRAVNQPQHFGDGTRLSIL.

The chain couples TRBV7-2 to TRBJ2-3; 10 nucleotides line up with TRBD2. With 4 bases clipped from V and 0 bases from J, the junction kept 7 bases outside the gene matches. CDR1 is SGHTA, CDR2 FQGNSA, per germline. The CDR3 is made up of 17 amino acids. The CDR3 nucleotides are TGTGCCAGCAGCTGGGGACTAGCGATTTCTAGCACAGATACGCAGTATTTT. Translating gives CASSWGLAISSTDTQYF.

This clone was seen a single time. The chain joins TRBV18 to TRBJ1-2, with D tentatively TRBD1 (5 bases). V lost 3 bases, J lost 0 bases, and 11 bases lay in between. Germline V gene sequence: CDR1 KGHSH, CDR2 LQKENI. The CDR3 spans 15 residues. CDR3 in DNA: TGTGCCAGCTCACCGCGGGACTCCTCTAACTATGGCTACACCTTC. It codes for CASSPRDSSNYGYTF.

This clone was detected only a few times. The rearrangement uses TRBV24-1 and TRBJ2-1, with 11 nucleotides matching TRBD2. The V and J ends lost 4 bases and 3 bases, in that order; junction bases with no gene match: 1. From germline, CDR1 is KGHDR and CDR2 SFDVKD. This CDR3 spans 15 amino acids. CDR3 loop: CATSETSGSYNEQFF. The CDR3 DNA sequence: TGTGCCACCAGTGAAACTAGCGGGAGCTACAATGAGCAGTTCTTC.

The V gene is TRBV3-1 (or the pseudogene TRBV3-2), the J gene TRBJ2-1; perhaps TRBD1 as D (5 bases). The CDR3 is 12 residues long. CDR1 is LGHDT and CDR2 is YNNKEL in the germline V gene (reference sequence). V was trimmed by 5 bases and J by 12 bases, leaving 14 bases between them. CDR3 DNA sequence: TGTGCCAGCAGCGTCGGTGGTAGGGGGCAGTTCTTC. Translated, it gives CASSVGGRGQFF.

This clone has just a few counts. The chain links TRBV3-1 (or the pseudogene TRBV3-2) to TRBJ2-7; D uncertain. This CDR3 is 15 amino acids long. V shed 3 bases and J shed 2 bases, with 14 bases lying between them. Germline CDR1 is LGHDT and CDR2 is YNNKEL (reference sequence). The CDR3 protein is CASSHTALPPYEQYF. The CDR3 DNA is TGTGCCAGCAGCCATACTGCACTACCCCCCTACGAGCAGTACTTC.

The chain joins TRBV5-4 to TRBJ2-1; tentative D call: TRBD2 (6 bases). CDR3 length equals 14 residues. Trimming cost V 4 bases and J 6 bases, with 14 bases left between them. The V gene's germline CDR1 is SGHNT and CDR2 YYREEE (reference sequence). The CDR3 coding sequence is TGTGCCAGCAGCGGGGGGTACTATCTCAATGAGCAGTTCTTC. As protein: CASSGGYYLNEQFF.

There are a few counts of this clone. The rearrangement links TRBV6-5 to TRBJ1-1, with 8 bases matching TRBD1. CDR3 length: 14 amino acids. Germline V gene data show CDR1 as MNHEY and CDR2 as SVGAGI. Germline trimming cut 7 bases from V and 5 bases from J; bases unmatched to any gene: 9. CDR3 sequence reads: CASIQDRVFTEAFF. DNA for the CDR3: TGTGCCAGCATTCAGGACAGGGTGTTTACTGAAGCTTTCTTT.

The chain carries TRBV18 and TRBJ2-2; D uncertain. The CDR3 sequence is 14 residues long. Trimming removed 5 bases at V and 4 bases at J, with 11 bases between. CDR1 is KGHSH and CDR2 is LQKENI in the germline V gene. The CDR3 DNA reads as TGTGCCAGCTCAACCGAGTCGGGCACCGGGGAGCTGTTTTTT. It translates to CASSTESGTGELFF.

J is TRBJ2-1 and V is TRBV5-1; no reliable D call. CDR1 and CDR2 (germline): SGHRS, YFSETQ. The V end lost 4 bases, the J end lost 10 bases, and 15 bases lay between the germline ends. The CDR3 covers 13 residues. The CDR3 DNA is TGCGCCAGCAGCGCCTTACTGCCCCGGGAGCAGTTCTTC. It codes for CASSALLPREQFF.

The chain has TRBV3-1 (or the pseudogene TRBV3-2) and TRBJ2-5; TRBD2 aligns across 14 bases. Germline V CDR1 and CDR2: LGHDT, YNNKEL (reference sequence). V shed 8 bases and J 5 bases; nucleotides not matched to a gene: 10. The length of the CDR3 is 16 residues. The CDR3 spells CASGRLAGGPGETQYF. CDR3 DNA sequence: TGTGCCAGCGGCCGACTAGCGGGGGGGCCGGGGGAGACCCAGTACTTC.

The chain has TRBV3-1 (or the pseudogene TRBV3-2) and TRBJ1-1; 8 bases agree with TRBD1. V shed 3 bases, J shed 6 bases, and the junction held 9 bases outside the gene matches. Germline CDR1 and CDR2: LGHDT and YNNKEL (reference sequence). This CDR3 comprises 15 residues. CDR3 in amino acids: CASSHLDRGSSEAFF. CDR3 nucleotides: TGTGCCAGCAGCCACCTAGACAGGGGATCGTCTGAAGCTTTCTTT.

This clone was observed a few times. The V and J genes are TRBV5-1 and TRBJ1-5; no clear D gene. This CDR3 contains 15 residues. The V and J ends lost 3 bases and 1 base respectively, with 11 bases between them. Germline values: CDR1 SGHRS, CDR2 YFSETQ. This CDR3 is CASSYSGGSNQPQHF. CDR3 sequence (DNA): TGCGCCAGCAGCTACTCGGGAGGCAGCAATCAGCCCCAGCATTTT.

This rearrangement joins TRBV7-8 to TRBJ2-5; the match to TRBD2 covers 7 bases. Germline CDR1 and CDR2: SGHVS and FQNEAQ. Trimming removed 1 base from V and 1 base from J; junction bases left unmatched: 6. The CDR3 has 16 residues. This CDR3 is CASSLGVGGGQETQYF. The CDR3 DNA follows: TGTGCCAGCAGCTTAGGGGTGGGCGGGGGCCAAGAGACCCAGTACTTC.

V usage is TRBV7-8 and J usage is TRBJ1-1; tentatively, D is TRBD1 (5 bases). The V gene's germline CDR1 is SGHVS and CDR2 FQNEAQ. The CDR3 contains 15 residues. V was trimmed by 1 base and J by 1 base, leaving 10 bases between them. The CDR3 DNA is TGTGCCAGCAGCTTAGTAAGGGGAAGGAACACTGAAGCTTTCTTT. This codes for CASSLVRGRNTEAFF.

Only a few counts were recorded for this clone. The chain's CDR3 is CASSLSAWTSTDTQYF. In DNA form, the CDR3 reads TGTGCCAGCAGCTTAAGCGCTTGGACTAGCACAGATACGCAGTATTTT. The V and J genes are TRBV7-2 and TRBJ2-3, with D perhaps matching TRBD2 (5 bases). The CDR3 runs 16 residues. Germline CDR1 SGHTA, CDR2 FQGNSA. V was trimmed by 2 bases and J by 0 bases, leaving 12 bases between them. Drawing the rest from reference TRBV7-2 and TRBJ2-3, the complete variable domain is GAGVSQSPSNKVTEKGKDVELRCDPISGHTALYWYRQSLGQGLEFLIYFQGNSAPDKSGLPSDRFSAERTGGSVSTLTIQRTQQEDSAVYLCASSLSAWTSTDTQYFGPGTRLTVL.

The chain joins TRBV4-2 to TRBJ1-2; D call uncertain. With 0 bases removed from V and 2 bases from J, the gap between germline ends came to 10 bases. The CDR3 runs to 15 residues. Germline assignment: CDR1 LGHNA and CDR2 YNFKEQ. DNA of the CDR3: TGTGCCAGCAGCCAAGATCTTTCCCAGAACTATGGCTACACCTTC. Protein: CASSQDLSQNYGYTF.

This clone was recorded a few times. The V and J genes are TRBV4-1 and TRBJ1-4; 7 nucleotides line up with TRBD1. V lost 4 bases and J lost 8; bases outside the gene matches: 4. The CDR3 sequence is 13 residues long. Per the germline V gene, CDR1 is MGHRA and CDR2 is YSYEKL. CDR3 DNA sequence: TGCGCCAGCAGCCGCGGACAGGCCGAAAAACTGTTTTTT. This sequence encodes CASSRGQAEKLFF.

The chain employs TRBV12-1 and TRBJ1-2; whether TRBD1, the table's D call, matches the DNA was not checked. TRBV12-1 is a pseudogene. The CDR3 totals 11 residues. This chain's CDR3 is CASFGQGLYTF. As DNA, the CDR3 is TGTGCCAGCTTCGGACAGGGGCTTTACACCTTC.

The CDR3 bases are TGTGCCAGCAGCCCAAGGACTAGCGGGGGGTACAATGAGCAGTTCTTC. Translated: CASSPRTSGGYNEQFF. The V gene is TRBV7-9, the J gene TRBJ2-1, with 14 bases that match TRBD2. The CDR3 totals 16 residues. Germline values: CDR1 SEHNR, CDR2 FQNEAQ (reference sequence). The ends lost 5 bases at V and 4 bases at J; junction bases unmatched: 4.

CDR3 DNA: TGCGCCAGCAGCCAACAGGTATCTAGCACAGATACGCAGTATTTT. Protein: CASSQQVSSTDTQYF. This sequence joins TRBV5-1 and TRBJ2-3; D is perhaps TRBD1 (5 bases). This CDR3 is 15 amino acids long. Germline CDR1 SGHRS, CDR2 YFSETQ. V lost 4 bases and J 0 bases, leaving 12 bases between the germline ends.

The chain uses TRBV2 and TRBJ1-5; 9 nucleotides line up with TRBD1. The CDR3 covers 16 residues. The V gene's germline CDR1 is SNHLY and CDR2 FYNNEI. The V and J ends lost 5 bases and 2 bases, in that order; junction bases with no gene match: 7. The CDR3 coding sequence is TGTGCCAGCAGTAACACAGGGGGCGAGGGCAATCAGCCCCAGCATTTT. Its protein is CASSNTGGEGNQPQHF.

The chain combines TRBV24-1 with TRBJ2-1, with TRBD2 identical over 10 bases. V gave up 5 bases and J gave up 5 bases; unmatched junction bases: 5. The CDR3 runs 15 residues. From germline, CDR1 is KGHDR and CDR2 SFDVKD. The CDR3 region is CATSGFSGGNNEQFF. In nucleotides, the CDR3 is TGTGCCACCAGTGGATTTAGCGGGGGGAACAATGAGCAGTTCTTC.

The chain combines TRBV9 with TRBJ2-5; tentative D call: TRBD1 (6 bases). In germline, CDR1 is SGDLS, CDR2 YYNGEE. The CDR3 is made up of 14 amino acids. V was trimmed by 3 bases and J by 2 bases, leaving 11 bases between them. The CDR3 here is CASSAGQPQETQYF. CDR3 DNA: TGTGCCAGCAGCGCCGGACAGCCACAAGAGACCCAGTACTTC. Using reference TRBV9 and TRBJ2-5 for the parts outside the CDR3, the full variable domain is DSGVTQTPKHLITATGQRVTLRCSPRSGDLSVYWYQQSLDQGLQFLIQYYNGEERAKGNILERFSAQQFPDLHSELNLSSLELGDSALYFCASSAGQPQETQYFGPGTRLLVL.

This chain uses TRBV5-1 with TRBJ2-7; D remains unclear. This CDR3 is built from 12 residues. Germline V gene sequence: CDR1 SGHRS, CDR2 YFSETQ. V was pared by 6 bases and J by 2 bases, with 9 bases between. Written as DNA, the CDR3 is TGCGCCAGCAATCGGGTCCCCTACGAGCAGTACTTC. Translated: CASNRVPYEQYF.

The CDR3 region has the DNA TGTGCCAGCAGGCCTGCTACAGGGAATTATGGCTACACCTTC. This translates into CASRPATGNYGYTF. The chain carries TRBV27 and TRBJ1-2, with a tentative D call TRBD1 (6 bases). V lost 6 bases to trimming and J lost 5 bases, with 16 bases between them. Germline loops: CDR1 MNHEY, CDR2 SMNVEV (reference sequence). This CDR3 spans 14 amino acids.

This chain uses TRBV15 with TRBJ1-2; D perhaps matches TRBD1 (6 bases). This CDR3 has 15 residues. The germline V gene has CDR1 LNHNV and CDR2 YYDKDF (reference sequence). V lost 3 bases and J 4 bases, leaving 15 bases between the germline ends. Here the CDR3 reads CATSSASGGGYGYTF. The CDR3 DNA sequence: TGTGCCACCAGCAGTGCCTCGGGGGGCGGCTATGGCTACACCTTC.